This T cell receptor beta chain was obtained from a study of beta chain features in type 1 diabetes. General study results and limits: The naive, central memory and Treg TCRB repertoires of patients appeared to be more similar to one another than those of healthy donors. TCRB CDR3s were moderately but significantly shorter in Type 1 diabetes patients in all four CD4+ subsets. Researchers could not determine here whether HLA type influences TCRB rearrangement.

About this clone: Its antigen is unidentified.

Sequenced material consisted of expressed TCRB transcripts (all of the isolated RNA was reverse transcribed). Profiling relied on immunoSEQ multiplex PCR, and the TCRdb table lists in-frame clones only, not all of them. Counted here are hundreds of thousands of clones, roughly 12% occurring once; the ten biggest clones make up around 0.022%. This CDR3 has 14 amino acids. The junction had 4 bases not matched to a gene; V was cut back by 2 bases and J by 4 bases. Germline CDR1 SGHVS, CDR2 FNYEAQ. Sequenced material: naive CD4+ T cells from blood. This chain connects TRBV7-6 to TRBJ1-1, with 7 bases fitting TRBD1. The receptor was derived from a young man with type 1 diabetes. The CDR3 DNA reads TGTGCCAGCAGCTTAAGCAGGGGGGCCACTGAAGCTTTCTTT. Residues: CASSLSRGATEAFF.